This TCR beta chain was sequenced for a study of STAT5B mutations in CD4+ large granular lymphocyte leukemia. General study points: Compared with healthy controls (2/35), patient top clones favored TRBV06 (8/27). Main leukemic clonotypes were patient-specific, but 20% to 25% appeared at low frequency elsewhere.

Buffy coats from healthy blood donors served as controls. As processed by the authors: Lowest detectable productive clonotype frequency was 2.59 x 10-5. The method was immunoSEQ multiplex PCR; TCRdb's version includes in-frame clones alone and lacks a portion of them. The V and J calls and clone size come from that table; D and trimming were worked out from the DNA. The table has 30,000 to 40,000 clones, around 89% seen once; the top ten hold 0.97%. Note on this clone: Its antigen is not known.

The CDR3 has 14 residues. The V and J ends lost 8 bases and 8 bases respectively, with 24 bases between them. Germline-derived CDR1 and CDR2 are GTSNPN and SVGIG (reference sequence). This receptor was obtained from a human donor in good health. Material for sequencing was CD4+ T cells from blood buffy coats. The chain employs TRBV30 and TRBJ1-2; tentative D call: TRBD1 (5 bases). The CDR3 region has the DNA TGTGCCGGGACCCGCCGACTATTAGATTTCGGCTACACCTTC. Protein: CAGTRRLLDFGYTF.